This section outlines one TCR beta chain sequence together with its context. The data were obtained in a study of T cells after yellow fever vaccination. The ends were cut back, 7 bases at V and 4 bases at J, with 12 bases in the middle. The germline CDR1 and CDR2 sequences are SGDLS and YYNGEE. This CDR3 contains 14 residues. TCRdb analysed the 5' RACE reads with MiXCR anew, one entry per CDR3 protein. There are 250,000 to 350,000 distinct CDR3 sequences in the sample; about 6.9% occur only once, and 18% lies in the top ten. The chain employs TRBV9 and TRBJ1-6, with D unresolved. This specimen was PBMCs, taken about 49 days after the first yellow fever vaccination. This TCR was sampled from a man aged 18 to 29 who received the YFV17D yellow fever vaccine. DNA of the CDR3: TGTGCCAGCGGCCCTAGGGCGTATAATTCACCCCTCCACTTT. It is translated as CASGPRAYNSPLHF.